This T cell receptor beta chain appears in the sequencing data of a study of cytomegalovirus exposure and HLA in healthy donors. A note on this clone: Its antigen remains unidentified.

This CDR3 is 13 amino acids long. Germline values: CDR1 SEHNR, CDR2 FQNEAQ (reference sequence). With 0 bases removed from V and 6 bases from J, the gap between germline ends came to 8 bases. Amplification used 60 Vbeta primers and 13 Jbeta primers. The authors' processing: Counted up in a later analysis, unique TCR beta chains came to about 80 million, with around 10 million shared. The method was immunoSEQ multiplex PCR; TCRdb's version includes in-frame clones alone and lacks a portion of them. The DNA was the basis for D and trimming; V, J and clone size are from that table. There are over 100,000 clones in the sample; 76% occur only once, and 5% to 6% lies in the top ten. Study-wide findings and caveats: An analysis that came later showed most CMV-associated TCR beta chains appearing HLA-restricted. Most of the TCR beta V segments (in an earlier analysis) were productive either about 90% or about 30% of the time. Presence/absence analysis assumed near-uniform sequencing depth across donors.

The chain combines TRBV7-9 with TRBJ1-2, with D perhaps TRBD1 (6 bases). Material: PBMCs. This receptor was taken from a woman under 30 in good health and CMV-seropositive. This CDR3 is CASSLAGADGYTF. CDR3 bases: TGTGCCAGCAGCTTAGCGGGGGCAGATGGCTACACCTTC. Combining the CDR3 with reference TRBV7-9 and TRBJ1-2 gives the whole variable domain DTGVSQNPRHKITKRGQNVTFRCDPISEHNRLYWYRQTLGQGPEFLTYFQNEAQLEKSRLLSDRFSAERPKGSFSTLEIQRTEQGDSAMYLCASSLAGADGYTFGSGTRLTVV.